This T cell receptor (beta chain) was documented in a study of CD8+ T cells in alopecia areata. Study in general: Tofacitinib administration to treated patients was oral, at 5 to 10 mg twice daily. General observations from the study: With patients, TCR sharing proved less clear than in mice, a difference possibly related to HLA.

Extracted RNA was reverse transcribed into cDNA, the sequencing template. TCRdb's copy holds only in-frame clones and misses some; the assay was immunoSEQ multiplex PCR. This table holds over 100,000 clones, almost 50% found once. Alopecia areata patients provided lesional scalp punch biopsies and peripheral blood, both collected for the study. It was from PBMCs that CD4+ and CD8+ T cells were sorted. As for this clone: The antigen is unknown.

Germline assignment: CDR1 KGHSH and CDR2 LQKENI. The V and J ends lost 8 bases and 5 bases respectively, with 19 bases between them. CDR3 length: 15 residues. Sequenced here: CD8+ T cells sorted from blood, sampled at week 0. The gene calls are TRBV18 and TRBJ2-1, with D uncertain. This TCR came from a human donor with alopecia areata. CDR3 DNA: TGTGCCAGCACCGGCGCGACGAACGCCCACAATGAGCAGTTCTTC. It encodes CASTGATNAHNEQFF.